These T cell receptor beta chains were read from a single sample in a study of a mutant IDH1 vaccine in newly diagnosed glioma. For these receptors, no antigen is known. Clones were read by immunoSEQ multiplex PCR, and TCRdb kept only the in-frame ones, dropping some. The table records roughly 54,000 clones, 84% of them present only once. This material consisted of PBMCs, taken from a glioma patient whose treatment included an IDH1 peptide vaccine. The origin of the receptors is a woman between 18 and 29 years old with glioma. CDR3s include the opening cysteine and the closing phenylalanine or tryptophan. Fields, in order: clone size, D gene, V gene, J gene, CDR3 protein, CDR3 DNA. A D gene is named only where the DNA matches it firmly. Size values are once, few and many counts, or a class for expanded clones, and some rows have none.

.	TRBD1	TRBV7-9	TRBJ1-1	CASSVGQGGTAFF	TGTGCCAGCAGCGTTGGACAGGGGGGGACTGCTTTCTTT
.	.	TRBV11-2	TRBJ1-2	CASSSLLRGRATVYGYTF	TGTGCCAGCAGCTCCCTCCTCCGGGGCAGGGCAACCGTCTATGGCTACACCTTC
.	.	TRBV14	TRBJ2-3	CASSQGSAGGTDTQYF	TGTGCCAGCAGCCAAGGATCGGCCGGGGGCACAGATACGCAGTATTTT
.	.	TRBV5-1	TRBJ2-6	CASAAGDSGANVLTF	TGCGCCAGCGCCGCAGGGGACTCTGGGGCCAACGTCCTGACTTTC
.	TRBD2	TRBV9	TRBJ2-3	CASSVTSLNTQYF	TGTGCCAGCAGCGTGACTAGCCTCAATACGCAGTATTTT
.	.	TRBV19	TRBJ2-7	CASSVTVSYEQYF	TGTGCCAGTAGTGTGACAGTCTCCTACGAGCAGTACTTC
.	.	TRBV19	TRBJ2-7	CASTSRPGLEQYF	TGTGCCAGTACCTCCCGGCCGGGTCTCGAGCAGTACTTC
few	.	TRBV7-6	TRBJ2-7	CASSPGTDPYEQYF	TGTGCCAGCAGCCCAGGGACGGATCCCTACGAGCAGTACTTC
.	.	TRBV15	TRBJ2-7	CATSREGGGEQYF	TGTGCCACCAGCAGAGAAGGGGGAGGCGAGCAGTACTTC
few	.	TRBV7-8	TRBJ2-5	CASSLGGGVAETQYF	TGTGCCAGCAGCTTAGGGGGCGGGGTGGCAGAGACCCAGTACTTC
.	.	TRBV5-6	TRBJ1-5	CASSLGPGWEQPQHF	TGTGCCAGCAGCTTGGGGCCGGGGTGGGAGCAGCCCCAGCATTTT
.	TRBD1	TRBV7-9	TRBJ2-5	CASGRNLGQGGQETQYF	TGTGCCAGCGGCCGAAATCTGGGACAGGGAGGGCAAGAGACCCAGTACTTC
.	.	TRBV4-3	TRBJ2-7	CASSQEGRGTYEQYF	TGCGCCAGCAGCCAAGAGGGTCGGGGTACCTACGAGCAGTACTTC